Listed here are 31 T cell receptor beta chains from one sample, sequenced in a study of cytomegalovirus exposure and HLA in healthy donors. This PCR relied on a set of 60 Vbeta primers and 13 Jbeta primers. TCRdb's copy holds only in-frame clones and misses some; the assay was immunoSEQ multiplex PCR. The sample carries some 150,000 clones, around 75% recorded once. The sequencing sample was made of PBMCs. The receptors were sampled from a woman in her twenties or thirties in good health and CMV-seronegative.

This clone appeared a single time. The chain joins TRBV18 to TRBJ2-6, with 7 bases lining up with TRBD1. Germline V gene sequence: CDR1 KGHSH, CDR2 LQKENI. The CDR3 extends over 18 amino acids. Trimming took 3 bases from V and 0 from J; bases not matched to a gene: 8. The CDR3 coding sequence is TGTGCCAGCTCACCCGCAGGGGGTCTGTCCTCTGGGGCCAACGTCCTGACTTTC. Translating it yields CASSPAGGLSSGANVLTF.

V usage is TRBV5-6 and J usage is TRBJ1-4, with 9 bases aligning to TRBD1. V lost 3 bases, J lost 8 bases, and 11 bases stayed unmatched. Germline V CDR1 and CDR2: SGHDT, YYEEEE. CDR3 length equals 16 residues. The CDR3 protein is CASSSRSGTGYEKLFF. DNA of the CDR3: TGTGCCAGCAGCTCCCGATCGGGGACAGGGTACGAAAAACTGTTTTTT.

This clone was seen just once. The rearrangement joins TRBV15 to TRBJ2-3; D perhaps matches TRBD2 (7 bases). The CDR3 loop spans 16 amino acids. Germline CDR1 is LNHNV and CDR2 is YYDKDF (reference sequence). Trimming pared 2 bases from V and 7 bases from J, leaving 19 bases between. The CDR3 DNA reads as TGTGCCACCAGCAGACAATGGGGGGGCGCGGCAAATACGCAGTATTTT. Amino acids: CATSRQWGGAANTQYF.

J is TRBJ2-1 and V is TRBV5-8, with 11 bases identical to TRBD2. This CDR3 region has 15 residues. The V gene's germline CDR1 is SGHTS and CDR2 YDEGEE. J was trimmed by 7 bases and V by 2 bases; bases with no gene match: 5. DNA for the CDR3: TGTGCCAGCAGCTTCGGACTAGCGGGCCCTAATGAGCAGTTCTTC. Translation gives CASSFGLAGPNEQFF.

This sequence joins TRBV10-3 and TRBJ2-7; maybe TRBD2 (5 bases). Trimming took 1 base from V and 4 from J, leaving 11 bases between them. Per the germline V gene, CDR1 is ENHRY and CDR2 is SYGVKD. CDR3 length equals 14 residues. The CDR3 bases are TGTGCCATCAGTGAGTATAGGGAGAATTACGAGCAGTACTTC. Translated: CAISEYRENYEQYF.

The J gene is TRBJ1-2, the V gene TRBV30; no reliable D call. The CDR3 is made up of 11 amino acids. With 3 bases removed from V and 8 bases from J, the gap between germline ends came to 10 bases. CDR1 and CDR2 (germline): GTSNPN, SVGIG (reference sequence). The CDR3 sequence is CAWRVPGGYTF. The CDR3 nucleotides are TGTGCCTGGAGGGTTCCGGGAGGCTACACCTTC.

The CDR3 is CASRTQGSGETQYF. CDR3 DNA: TGCGCCAGCAGGACACAGGGGTCGGGGGAGACCCAGTACTTC. The chain has TRBV4-1 and TRBJ2-5, with 7 bases aligning to TRBD1. This CDR3 spans 14 amino acids. Germline V gene data show CDR1 as MGHRA and CDR2 as YSYEKL. The V gene end was trimmed by 6 bases and the J gene end by 5 bases; junction bases not matched to a gene: 9.

This CDR3 is CAWRAGVGQPQHF. CDR3 in DNA: TGTGCCTGGAGGGCAGGGGTTGGTCAGCCCCAGCATTTT. J is TRBJ1-5 and V is TRBV30, with a possible D match to TRBD1 (6 bases). V lost 3 bases to trimming and J lost 6 bases, with 12 bases between them. Germline-derived CDR1 and CDR2 are GTSNPN and SVGIG (reference sequence). The CDR3 extends over 13 amino acids.

The chain is built from TRBV19 and TRBJ2-7, with TRBD1 matching 9 bases. Germline CDR1 LNHDA, CDR2 SQIVND (reference sequence). The CDR3 spans 14 residues. The junction had 5 bases not matched to a gene; V was cut back by 5 bases and J by 3 bases. CDR3 nucleotides: TGTGCCAGTAGTGCGGGACAGGGATTCTACGAGCAGTACTTC. Its translation: CASSAGQGFYEQYF. The full variable domain, with the rest looked up from reference TRBV19 and TRBJ2-7, is DGGITQSPKYLFRKEGQNVTLSCEQNLNHDAMYWYRQDPGQGLRLIYYSQIVNDFQKGDIAEGYSVSREKKESFPLTVTSAQKNPTAFYLCASSAGQGFYEQYFGPGTRLTVT.

J is TRBJ1-1 and V is TRBV11-1; no clear D gene. Germline values: CDR1 SGHAT, CDR2 FQDESV (reference sequence). This CDR3 has 14 amino acids. V lost 1 base, J lost 7 bases, and 13 bases lay in between. The CDR3 is CASSLEAGTVEAFF. CDR3 bases: TGTGCCAGCAGCTTAGAGGCGGGCACAGTTGAAGCTTTCTTT.

This chain joins TRBV11-3 and TRBJ1-3; possible D gene TRBD1, 5 bases. The CDR3 has 17 residues. Trimming stripped 5 bases from V and 2 bases from J, with 19 bases between. Looked up from germline, CDR1 is SGHNT and CDR2 is YENEEA. CDR3: CASSPRKVGETGNTIYF. Here the CDR3 DNA reads TGTGCCAGCAGCCCGAGGAAAGTAGGGGAAACTGGAAACACCATATATTTT.

The chain has TRBV5-4 and TRBJ1-1; 7 positions agree with TRBD1. CDR1 is SGHNT, CDR2 YYREEE, per germline (reference sequence). This CDR3 contains 15 residues. V shed 0 bases and J 5 bases; nucleotides not matched to a gene: 7. CDR3 DNA sequence: TGTGCCAGCAGCTTGGGGGGCCCACAGGGGACTGAAGCTTTCTTT. It is translated as CASSLGGPQGTEAFF.

This rearrangement joins TRBV5-1 to TRBJ1-1; 7 positions match TRBD1. Trimming took 6 bases from V and 4 from J; bases not matched to a gene: 9. The CDR3 runs to 14 residues. Germline V gene data show CDR1 as SGHRS and CDR2 as YFSETQ. The DNA for the CDR3 is TGCGCCAGCACCAGAACAGGGGCAGGCACTGAAGCTTTCTTT. Its protein is CASTRTGAGTEAFF.

The V and J genes are TRBV9 and TRBJ1-5; 10 bases match TRBD1. Germline V lookup: CDR1 SGDLS, CDR2 YYNGEE. This CDR3 has 14 amino acids. J lost 5 bases, V lost 3 bases, and 2 bases had no gene match. Here the CDR3 reads CASSATGGYQPQHF. As DNA, the CDR3 is TGTGCCAGCAGCGCGACAGGGGGCTATCAGCCCCAGCATTTT. Combining the CDR3 with reference TRBV9 and TRBJ1-5 gives the whole variable domain DSGVTQTPKHLITATGQRVTLRCSPRSGDLSVYWYQQSLDQGLQFLIQYYNGEERAKGNILERFSAQQFPDLHSELNLSSLELGDSALYFCASSATGGYQPQHFGDGTRLSIL.

The chain employs TRBV6-6 and TRBJ2-5; 10 positions match TRBD2. The V segment lost 4 bases and the J segment 2 bases; nucleotides outside the gene matches: 7. CDR1 is MNHNY and CDR2 is SVGAGI in the germline V gene (reference sequence). This CDR3 has 16 amino acids. The CDR3 DNA reads TGTGCCAGCAGTTTTTATAGCGGGAGGAATCAAGAGACCCAGTACTTC. It is translated as CASSFYSGRNQETQYF.

The chain couples TRBV9 to TRBJ2-3; D is unclear. Trimming removed 5 bases at V and 0 bases at J, with 16 bases between. CDR1 and CDR2 from the germline V gene are SGDLS and YYNGEE. The CDR3 consists of 16 residues. CDR3 in DNA: TGTGCCAGCAGTTCCCACGACTTCTCTAGCACAGATACGCAGTATTTT. Its translation is CASSSHDFSSTDTQYF. Full variable domain (rest looked up from reference TRBV9 and TRBJ2-3): DSGVTQTPKHLITATGQRVTLRCSPRSGDLSVYWYQQSLDQGLQFLIQYYNGEERAKGNILERFSAQQFPDLHSELNLSSLELGDSALYFCASSSHDFSSTDTQYFGPGTRLTVL.

This clone is a singleton in its sample. The rearrangement joins TRBV30 to TRBJ2-7; D uncertain. CDR3 length equals 12 residues. Trimming took 0 bases from V and 3 from J, leaving 6 bases between them. In germline, CDR1 is GTSNPN, CDR2 SVGIG (reference sequence). The CDR3 DNA sequence: TGTGCCTGGAGTGTATCGGTCTACGAGCAGTACTTC. It codes for CAWSVSVYEQYF.

The chain employs TRBV9 and TRBJ2-5; a weak D match, TRBD2 (6 bases). V was trimmed by 0 bases and J by 5 bases, leaving 17 bases between them. Germline lookup yields CDR1 SGDLS and CDR2 YYNGEE. There are 16 residues in the CDR3. CDR3 nucleotide sequence: TGTGCCAGCAGCGTAGCGGGGGAACGGCCCAGGGAGACCCAGTACTTC. Its translation is CASSVAGERPRETQYF.

This clone was found a few times. This chain's CDR3 is CASSEGRTGYMNTEAFF. CDR3 DNA: TGTGCCAGCAGTGAAGGGAGGACAGGGTACATGAACACTGAAGCTTTCTTT. The chain uses TRBV28 and TRBJ1-1; 8 bases line up with TRBD1. Germline-derived CDR1 and CDR2 are MDHEN and SYDVKM. The CDR3 loop spans 17 amino acids. V was pared by 5 bases and J by 0 bases, with 11 bases of the junction left unmatched.

This clone has only a few counts. The chain has TRBV2 and TRBJ1-4, with TRBD1 matching over 8 bases. The V and J ends lost 1 base and 2 bases, in that order; junction bases with no gene match: 3. Germline-derived CDR1 and CDR2 are SNHLY and FYNNEI. This CDR3 is built from 16 residues. The CDR3 nucleotides are TGTGCCAGCAGTGAAGGGCAGGGGGCCACTAATGAAAAACTGTTTTTT. The encoded protein is CASSEGQGATNEKLFF.

In this sample, this clone turned up a few times. The CDR3 sequence: CASSPGTGAYEQYF. CDR3 in DNA: TGTGCCAGCTCGCCCGGGACAGGGGCCTACGAGCAGTACTTC. V and J are TRBV18 and TRBJ2-7; 10 nucleotides align to TRBD1. The CDR3 covers 14 residues. V shed 6 bases and J 2 bases; nucleotides not matched to a gene: 4. Germline V CDR1 and CDR2: KGHSH, LQKENI.

CDR3 residues: CASSPQGRKETQYF. The CDR3 nucleotides read TGTGCCAGCAGCCCCCAAGGCAGGAAAGAGACCCAGTACTTC. The chain uses TRBV7-2 and TRBJ2-5; the D is unclear. Germline CDR1 is SGHTA and CDR2 is FQGNSA. The V gene lost 5 bases and the J gene lost 3 bases, with 13 bases spanning the gap. CDR3 length: 14 residues. Using reference TRBV7-2 and TRBJ2-5 for the parts outside the CDR3, the full variable domain is GAGVSQSPSNKVTEKGKDVELRCDPISGHTALYWYRQSLGQGLEFLIYFQGNSAPDKSGLPSDRFSAERTGGSVSTLTIQRTQQEDSAVYLCASSPQGRKETQYFGPGTRLLVL.

This clone was detected only once. This chain uses TRBV7-9 with TRBJ2-5; TRBD1 is a possible D gene (6 bases). This CDR3 is 12 amino acids long. The germline gives CDR1 SEHNR, CDR2 FQNEAQ (reference sequence). Trimming took off 5 bases at V and 4 bases at J, with 8 bases between the two ends. The CDR3 spells CASSTGLETQYF. The CDR3 nucleotides are TGTGCCAGCAGCACAGGGTTAGAGACCCAGTACTTC.

V is TRBV4-2 and J is TRBJ2-1; a weak D match, TRBD2 (6 bases). V shed 1 base and J shed 12 bases, with 13 bases lying between them. The CDR3 extends over 13 amino acids. Germline values: CDR1 LGHNA, CDR2 YNFKEQ. The CDR3 spells CASSQVLAGWQFF. DNA of the CDR3: TGTGCCAGCAGCCAAGTCCTGGCGGGGTGGCAGTTCTTC.

This chain connects TRBV29-1 to TRBJ2-3; D is unresolved. V lost 5 bases, J lost 0 bases, and 9 bases lay in between. Per germline, CDR1 SQVTM and CDR2 ANQGSEA. The CDR3 runs to 13 residues. CDR3 residues: CSVLISSTDTQYF. As DNA, the CDR3 is TGCAGCGTTCTGATCAGTAGCACAGATACGCAGTATTTT.

This clone was found a few times. The V call is TRBV2, the J call TRBJ1-4; no clear D. V was shortened by 2 bases and J by 17 bases, with 15 bases between the two germline ends. In germline, CDR1 is SNHLY, CDR2 FYNNEI. The CDR3 is 12 residues long. In DNA form, the CDR3 reads TGTGCCAGCAGTGAAAGGATGTCCCGGGTATTTTTT. Protein product: CASSERMSRVFF.

The chain uses TRBV7-8 and TRBJ2-5; no firm D call. The CDR3 length is 14 residues. Trimming pared 2 bases from V and 4 bases from J, leaving 11 bases between. Germline CDR1 SGHVS, CDR2 FQNEAQ. The CDR3 DNA reads TGTGCCAGCAGCTTATCGGGTTTACGAGAGACCCAGTACTTC. Translating it yields CASSLSGLRETQYF.

The chain uses TRBV6-5 and TRBJ1-3; D not resolved. The V end was cut by 10 bases, the J end by 0 bases, with 10 bases between. The CDR3 runs 13 residues. CDR1 MNHEY and CDR2 SVGAGI come from the germline V gene. CDR3 loop: CATSRGSGNTIYF. The CDR3 DNA reads TGTGCCACCTCCCGGGGCTCTGGAAACACCATATATTTT.

The chain employs TRBV15 and TRBJ2-3, with a possible D match to TRBD2 (6 bases). Trimming removed 2 bases from V and 6 bases from J, with 9 bases in between. Germline V gene data show CDR1 as LNHNV and CDR2 as YYDKDF (reference sequence). The length of the CDR3 is 13 residues. CDR3 nucleotide sequence: TGTGCCACCAGCAGACCTAGCGTCGATACGCAGTATTTT. Protein product: CATSRPSVDTQYF.

This clone has a handful of counts. V and J are TRBV4-3 and TRBJ1-6; D unclear. V gave up 1 base and J gave up 9 bases, with 16 bases separating them. This CDR3 is 16 amino acids long. CDR1 LGHNA and CDR2 YSLEER come from the germline V gene. The CDR3 loop reads CASSQGEPEGFSPLHF. The CDR3 DNA follows: TGCGCCAGCAGCCAAGGGGAGCCTGAAGGGTTTTCACCCCTCCACTTT.

This rearrangement joins TRBV7-2 to TRBJ2-5; TRBD2 matches at 10 bases. The ends lost 1 base at V and 7 bases at J; junction bases unmatched: 3. CDR1 is SGHTA and CDR2 is FQGNSA in the germline V gene. This CDR3 comprises 14 residues. CDR3 amino acids: CASSLGSGRGTQYF. The CDR3 DNA follows: TGTGCCAGCAGCTTAGGAAGCGGGAGGGGGACCCAGTACTTC.